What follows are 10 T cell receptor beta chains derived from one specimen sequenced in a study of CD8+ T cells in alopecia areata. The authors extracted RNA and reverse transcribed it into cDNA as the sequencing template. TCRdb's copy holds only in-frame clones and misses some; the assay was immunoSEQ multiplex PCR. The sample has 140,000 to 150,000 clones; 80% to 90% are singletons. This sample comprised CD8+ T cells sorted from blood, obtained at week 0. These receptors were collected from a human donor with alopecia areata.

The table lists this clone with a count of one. CDR3 in DNA: TGTGCCAGTGGGAGATTAGTGTTACCGGGGACGCTGTTTTTT. Translation gives CASGRLVLPGTLFF. The chain is built from TRBV27 and TRBJ2-2; perhaps D is TRBD1 or TRBD2 (5 bases each). From germline, CDR1 is MNHEY and CDR2 SMNVEV (reference sequence). The CDR3 consists of 14 residues. Trimming took 9 bases from V and 13 from J, leaving 24 bases between them.

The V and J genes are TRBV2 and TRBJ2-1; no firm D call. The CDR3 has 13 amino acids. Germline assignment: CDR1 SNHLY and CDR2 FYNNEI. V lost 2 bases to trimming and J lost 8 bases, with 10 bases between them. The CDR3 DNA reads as TGTGCCAGCAGTGAACAGCCAAGTGATGAGCAGTTCTTC. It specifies CASSEQPSDEQFF. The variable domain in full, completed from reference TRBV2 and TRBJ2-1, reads EPEVTQTPSHQVTQMGQEVILRCVPISNHLYFYWYRQILGQKVEFLVSFYNNEISEKSEIFDDQFSVERPDGSNFTLKIRSTKLEDSAMYFCASSEQPSDEQFFGPGTRLTVL.

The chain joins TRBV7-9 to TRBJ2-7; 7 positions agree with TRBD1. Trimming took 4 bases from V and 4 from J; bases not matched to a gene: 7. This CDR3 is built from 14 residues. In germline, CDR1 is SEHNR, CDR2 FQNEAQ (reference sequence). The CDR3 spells CASSSRTGPYEQYF. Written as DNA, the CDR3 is TGTGCCAGCAGCTCACGGACAGGACCATACGAGCAGTACTTC.

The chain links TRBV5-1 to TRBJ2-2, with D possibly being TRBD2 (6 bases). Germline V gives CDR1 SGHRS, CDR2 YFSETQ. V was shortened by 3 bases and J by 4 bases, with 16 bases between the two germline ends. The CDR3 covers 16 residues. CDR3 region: CASSWASAGGTGELFF. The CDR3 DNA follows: TGCGCCAGCAGCTGGGCTAGCGCTGGAGGCACCGGGGAGCTGTTTTTT.

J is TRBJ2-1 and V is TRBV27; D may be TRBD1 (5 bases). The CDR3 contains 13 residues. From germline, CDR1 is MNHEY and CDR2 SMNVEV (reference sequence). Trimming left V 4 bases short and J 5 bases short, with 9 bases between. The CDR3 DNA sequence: TGTGCCAGCAGTTGGGGCACAAACAATGAGCAGTTCTTC. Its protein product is CASSWGTNNEQFF.

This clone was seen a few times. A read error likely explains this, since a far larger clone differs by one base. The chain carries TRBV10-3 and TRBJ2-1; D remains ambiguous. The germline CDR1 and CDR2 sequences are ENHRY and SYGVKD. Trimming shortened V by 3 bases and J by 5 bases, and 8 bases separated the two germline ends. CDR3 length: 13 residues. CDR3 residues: CAISDTANNEQFF. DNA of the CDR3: TGTGCCATCAGTGACACGGCTAACAATGAGCAGTTCTTC.

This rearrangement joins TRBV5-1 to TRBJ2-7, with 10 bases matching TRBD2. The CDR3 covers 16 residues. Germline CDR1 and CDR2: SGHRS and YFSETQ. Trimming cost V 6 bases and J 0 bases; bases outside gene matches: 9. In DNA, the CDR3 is TGCGCCAGCACCCCCGGGGCTAGCGGGGGCTCCTACGAGCAGTACTTC. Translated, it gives CASTPGASGGSYEQYF.

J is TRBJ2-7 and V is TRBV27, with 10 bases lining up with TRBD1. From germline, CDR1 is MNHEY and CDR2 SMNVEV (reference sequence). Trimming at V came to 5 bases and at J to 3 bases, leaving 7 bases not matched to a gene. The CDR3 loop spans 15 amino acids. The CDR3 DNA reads TGTGCCAGCAGTCATTCTTGGACAGGGGGCTACGAGCAGTACTTC. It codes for CASSHSWTGGYEQYF.

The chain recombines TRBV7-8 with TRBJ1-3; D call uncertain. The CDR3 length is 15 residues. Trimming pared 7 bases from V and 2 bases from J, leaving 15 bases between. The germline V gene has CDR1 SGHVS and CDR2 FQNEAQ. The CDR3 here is CASNEGLYAGNTIYF. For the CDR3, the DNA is TGTGCCAGCAATGAGGGTCTGTATGCTGGAAACACCATATATTTT.

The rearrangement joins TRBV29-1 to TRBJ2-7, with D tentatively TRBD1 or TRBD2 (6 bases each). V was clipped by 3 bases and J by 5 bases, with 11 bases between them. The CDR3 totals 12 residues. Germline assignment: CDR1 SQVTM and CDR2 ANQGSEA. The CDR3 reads CSVDGGPDEQYF. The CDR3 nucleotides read TGCAGCGTTGATGGGGGGCCGGACGAGCAGTACTTC.